Below are 24 T cell receptor beta chains sequenced from a single sample in a study of CD8 T cells in ankylosing spondylitis. Each CDR3 protein is one row after TCRdb ran MiXCR on the 5' RACE reads. The profile shows nearly 250,000 distinct CDR3 sequences, approximately 30% of them singletons. The sample comprised blood, either unsorted or a sorted T cell fraction (not recorded which). Source of these receptors: a male donor with ankylosing spondylitis or in good health (not recorded which).

The V call is TRBV24-1, the J call TRBJ2-1; 8 bases agree with TRBD2. Germline CDR1 and CDR2: KGHDR and SFDVKD. The CDR3 runs 17 residues. With 3 bases clipped from V and 11 bases from J, the junction kept 17 bases outside the gene matches. CDR3 protein: CATSDGGGGLWGGQQFF. In DNA, the CDR3 is TGTGCCACCAGTGATGGCGGCGGGGGGCTGTGGGGTGGTCAGCAGTTCTTC.

This clonotype has a handful of counts. The chain carries TRBV20-1 and TRBJ1-6; D possibly corresponds to TRBD1 (6 bases). Germline CDR1 is DFQATT and CDR2 is SNEGSKA (reference sequence). The V and J ends lost 2 bases and 7 bases respectively, with 18 bases between them. The CDR3 covers 16 residues. CDR3 protein: CSARSGATRGNSPLHF. DNA of the CDR3: TGCAGTGCTAGATCAGGGGCGACTCGGGGGAATTCACCCCTCCACTTT.

The CDR3, as DNA: TGCAGTGCTAGAGATGGTCTACAGCCCCAGCATTTT. Protein sequence: CSARDGLQPQHF. The chain combines TRBV20-1 with TRBJ1-5; D is undetermined. There are 12 residues in the CDR3. The V end lost 0 bases, the J end lost 7 bases, and 7 bases lay between the germline ends. CDR1 DFQATT and CDR2 SNEGSKA come from the germline V gene (reference sequence).

The sample holds a few counts of this clonotype. The chain uses TRBV12-3 or TRBV12-4 and TRBJ2-4; the match to TRBD1 covers 8 bases. This CDR3 is 16 amino acids long. V gave up 1 base and J gave up 1 base; unmatched junction bases: 3. DNA for the CDR3: TGTGCCAGCAGTTTAGATCAGGGGGCGGCCAAAAACATTCAGTACTTC. This translates into CASSLDQGAAKNIQYF.

This clonotype was seen only once. The V call is TRBV5-3, the J call TRBJ2-1; D is uncertain. TRBV5-3 is reported as an ORF; its role is uncertain. The CDR3 has 15 amino acids. With 4 bases removed from V and 3 bases from J, the gap between germline ends came to 14 bases. Written as DNA, the CDR3 is TGTGCCAGAAGCCCCGGCGGTGCCCGCTACAATGAGCAGTTCTTC. Its protein product is CARSPGGARYNEQFF.

This clonotype has only a few counts. V usage is TRBV29-1 and J usage is TRBJ2-5; D gene ambiguous. Trimming shortened V by 8 bases and J by 1 base, and 11 bases separated the two germline ends. The CDR3 runs to 12 residues. Germline V gene sequence: CDR1 SQVTM, CDR2 ANQGSEA. The DNA for the CDR3 is TGCAGCACACAGTACAGCCAAGAGACCCAGTACTTC. Protein: CSTQYSQETQYF.

This chain links TRBV12-3 or TRBV12-4 with TRBJ2-1; a weak D match, TRBD2 (6 bases). V was cut by 7 bases and J by 0 bases, with 13 bases left in between. The CDR3 extends over 15 amino acids. The CDR3 region has the DNA TGTGCCAGCACCCTACTGGGGGGCTCCTACAATGAGCAGTTCTTC. This translates into CASTLLGGSYNEQFF.

This clonotype appeared a few times. The chain combines TRBV3-1 with TRBJ2-1; no reliable D call. Trimming took 0 bases from V and 4 from J, leaving 7 bases between them. The CDR3 is 14 amino acids. Germline loops: CDR1 LGHDT, CDR2 YNNKEL (reference sequence). CDR3 residues: CASSQESGYNEQFF. The CDR3 nucleotides are TGTGCCAGCAGCCAAGAGTCAGGTTACAATGAGCAGTTCTTC.

The chain recombines TRBV6-2 or TRBV6-3 with TRBJ2-7; TRBD1 is a possible D gene (5 bases). The CDR3 length is 14 residues. Germline V gene lookup returns CDR1 MNHEY and CDR2 SVGEGT. V was pared by 2 bases and J by 3 bases, with 11 bases between. CDR3 DNA sequence: TGTGCCAGCAGTTACGGTGTCAGGGACTACGAGCAGTACTTC. It encodes CASSYGVRDYEQYF.

This rearrangement joins TRBV6-5 to TRBJ2-6; no clear D gene. This CDR3 has 14 amino acids. Germline loops: CDR1 MNHEY, CDR2 SVGAGI. The V and J ends lost 0 bases and 4 bases respectively, with 4 bases between them. CDR3 loop: CASSYSRGANVLTF. Written as DNA, the CDR3 is TGTGCCAGCAGTTACTCGAGGGGGGCCAACGTCCTGACTTTC.

This sequence joins TRBV29-1 and TRBJ2-5, with 9 bases aligning to TRBD2. The CDR3 has 15 amino acids. Germline V lookup: CDR1 SQVTM, CDR2 ANQGSEA. J was trimmed by 0 bases and V by 6 bases; bases with no gene match: 8. The CDR3 nucleotides are TGCAGCGTGAGCCGACTAGCGGAGTACCAAGAGACCCAGTACTTC. As protein: CSVSRLAEYQETQYF.

This sequence joins TRBV7-6 and TRBJ1-6; D possibly corresponds to TRBD1 (5 bases). CDR3 size: 15 residues. Per germline, CDR1 SGHVS and CDR2 FNYEAQ. V was clipped by 3 bases and J by 7 bases, with 13 bases between them. CDR3 in amino acids: CASSLTQGGNSPLHF. The DNA for the CDR3 is TGTGCCAGCAGCTTGACCCAGGGCGGGAATTCACCCCTCCACTTT.

The V gene is TRBV2, the J gene TRBJ2-5; D unresolved. Between the trimmed V and J ends, which lost 10 bases and 1 base, there was a span of 10 bases. This CDR3 region has 12 residues. Germline V gives CDR1 SNHLY, CDR2 FYNNEI. CDR3 sequence reads: CATGALQETQYF. The CDR3 DNA sequence: TGTGCCACCGGCGCCCTCCAAGAGACCCAGTACTTC.

This clonotype occurred a few times. The chain carries TRBV20-1 and TRBJ2-4; the match to TRBD1 covers 7 bases. This CDR3 has 14 residues. The ends lost 6 bases at V and 0 bases at J; junction bases unmatched: 5. Germline CDR1 is DFQATT and CDR2 is SNEGSKA (reference sequence). CDR3 DNA: TGCAGTGCCAGGGACAGTCTAGCCAAAAACATTCAGTACTTC. This gives the protein CSARDSLAKNIQYF.

CDR3 coding DNA: TGTGCCAGCAGTTTAGTTAGCGGAAGGCTAGACACAGATACGCAGTATTTT. It encodes CASSLVSGRLDTDTQYF. The chain links TRBV12-3 or TRBV12-4 to TRBJ2-3, with D possibly TRBD2 on 6 matching bases. CDR3 length: 17 amino acids. The V end was cut by 1 base, the J end by 2 bases, with 16 bases between.

This clonotype was detected a few times. The rearrangement uses TRBV29-1 and TRBJ2-3, with D perhaps TRBD2 (5 bases). This CDR3 contains 16 residues. Germline lookup yields CDR1 SQVTM and CDR2 ANQGSEA. Deletions cut 4 bases from V and 0 bases from J, with 17 bases between. DNA for the CDR3: TGCAGCGTTGTTGGCGCTCGGGGTTTAAGCACAGATACGCAGTATTTT. This translates into CSVVGARGLSTDTQYF.

This clonotype was seen a handful of times. The rearrangement links TRBV3-1 to TRBJ1-2; D gene ambiguous. The ends were cut back, 1 base at V and 7 bases at J, with 10 bases in the middle. From germline, CDR1 is LGHDT and CDR2 YNNKEL (reference sequence). CDR3 length: 13 amino acids. The CDR3 DNA reads TGTGCCAGCAGCCAAGTTGCGGATTTTGGCTACACCTTC. Its translation: CASSQVADFGYTF.

This clonotype appeared a few times. The chain employs TRBV12-3 or TRBV12-4 and TRBJ2-3; TRBD1 matches at 9 bases. Germline trimming cut 5 bases from V and 6 bases from J; bases unmatched to any gene: 6. The CDR3 has 14 residues. The chain's CDR3 is CASSRQGVADTQYF. CDR3 coding DNA: TGTGCCAGCAGTCGACAGGGGGTGGCGGATACGCAGTATTTT.

The V call is TRBV9, the J call TRBJ2-2; tentatively, D is TRBD1 (6 bases). V lost 3 bases and J 5 bases, leaving 14 bases between the germline ends. Germline CDR1 reads SGDLS; CDR2 reads YYNGEE. There are 15 residues in the CDR3. The CDR3 loop is CASSADVTGTGELFF. Here the CDR3 DNA reads TGTGCCAGCAGCGCCGACGTAACAGGGACCGGGGAGCTGTTTTTT.

V usage is TRBV6-1 and J usage is TRBJ2-1; 7 bases align to TRBD1. The CDR3 is 14 residues long. The V gene's germline CDR1 is MNHNS and CDR2 SASEGT. The V segment lost 6 bases and the J segment 7 bases; nucleotides outside the gene matches: 9. The CDR3 is CASSPRQGTNEQFF. DNA of the CDR3: TGTGCCAGCAGCCCTAGACAGGGTACGAATGAGCAGTTCTTC.

The CDR3, as DNA: TGTGCCAGCAGCACACAGTTCAATGAGCAGTTCTTC. Encoded protein: CASSTQFNEQFF. V usage is TRBV12-3 or TRBV12-4 and J usage is TRBJ2-1; D call uncertain. V dropped 6 bases and J dropped 6 bases, with 9 bases sitting between them. This CDR3 comprises 12 residues.

This clonotype was picked up a small number of times. The chain recombines TRBV7-2 with TRBJ2-2, with D unresolved. The V end was cut by 5 bases, the J end by 2 bases, with 6 bases between. The CDR3 runs 13 residues. Germline V gene lookup returns CDR1 SGHTA and CDR2 FQGNSA. CDR3 nucleotides: TGTGCCAGCAGCAAATATAACACCGGGGAGCTGTTTTTT. This encodes CASSKYNTGELFF.

This chain uses TRBV9 with TRBJ2-3, with 11 bases lining up with TRBD2. Germline CDR1 is SGDLS and CDR2 is YYNGEE. The length of the CDR3 is 17 residues. The V gene end was trimmed by 3 bases and the J gene end by 3 bases; junction bases not matched to a gene: 9. As DNA, the CDR3 is TGTGCCAGCAGCGCTCTAGCGGGGGGCCTCTCAACAGATACGCAGTATTTT. Its protein product is CASSALAGGLSTDTQYF. Based on the CDR3 plus reference TRBV9 and TRBJ2-3, the full variable domain is DSGVTQTPKHLITATGQRVTLRCSPRSGDLSVYWYQQSLDQGLQFLIQYYNGEERAKGNILERFSAQQFPDLHSELNLSSLELGDSALYFCASSALAGGLSTDTQYFGPGTRLTVL.

The chain combines TRBV6-1 with TRBJ1-1; D possibly corresponds to TRBD1 (5 bases). V was pared by 8 bases and J by 0 bases, with 10 bases between. Per the germline V gene, CDR1 is MNHNS and CDR2 is SASEGT. This CDR3 is built from 13 residues. Here the CDR3 DNA reads TGTGCCAGCCTAGGGGTTCTGAACACTGAAGCTTTCTTT. It encodes CASLGVLNTEAFF.